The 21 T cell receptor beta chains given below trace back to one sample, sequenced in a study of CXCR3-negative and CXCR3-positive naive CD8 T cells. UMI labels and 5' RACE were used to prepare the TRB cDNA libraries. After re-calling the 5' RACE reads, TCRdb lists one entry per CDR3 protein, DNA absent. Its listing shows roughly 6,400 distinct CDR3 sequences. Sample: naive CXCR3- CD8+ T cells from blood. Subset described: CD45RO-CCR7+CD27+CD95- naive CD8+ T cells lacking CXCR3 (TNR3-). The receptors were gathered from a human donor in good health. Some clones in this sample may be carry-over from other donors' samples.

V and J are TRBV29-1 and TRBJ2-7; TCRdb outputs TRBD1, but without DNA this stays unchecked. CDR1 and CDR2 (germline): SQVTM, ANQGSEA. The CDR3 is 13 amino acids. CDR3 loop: CSARTGRSYEQYF.

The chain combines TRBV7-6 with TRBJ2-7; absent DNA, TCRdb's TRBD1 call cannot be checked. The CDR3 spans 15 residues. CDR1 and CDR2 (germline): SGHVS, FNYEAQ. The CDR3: CASSASGTGTYEQYF.

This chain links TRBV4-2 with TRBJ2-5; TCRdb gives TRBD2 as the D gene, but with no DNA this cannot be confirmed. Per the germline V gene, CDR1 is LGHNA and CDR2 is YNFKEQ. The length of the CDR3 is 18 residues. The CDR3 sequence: CASSQKGLAGDPEKTQYF.

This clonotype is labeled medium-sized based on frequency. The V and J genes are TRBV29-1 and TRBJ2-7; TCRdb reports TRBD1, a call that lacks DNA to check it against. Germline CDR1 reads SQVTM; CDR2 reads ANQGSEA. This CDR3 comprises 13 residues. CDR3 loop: CSVNPTDGYEQYF.

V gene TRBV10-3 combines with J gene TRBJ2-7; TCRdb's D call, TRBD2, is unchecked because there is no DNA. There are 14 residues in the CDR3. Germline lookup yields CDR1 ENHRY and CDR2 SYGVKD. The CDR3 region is CAISGDYNIYEQYF.

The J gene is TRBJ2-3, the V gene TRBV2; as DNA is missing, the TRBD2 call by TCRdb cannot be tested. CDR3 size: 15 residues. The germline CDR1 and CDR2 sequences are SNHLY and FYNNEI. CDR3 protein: CASSADLASTDTQYF.

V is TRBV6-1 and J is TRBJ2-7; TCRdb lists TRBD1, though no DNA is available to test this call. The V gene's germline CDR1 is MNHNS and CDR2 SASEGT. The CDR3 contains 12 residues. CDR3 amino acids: CASTHRLWEQYF.

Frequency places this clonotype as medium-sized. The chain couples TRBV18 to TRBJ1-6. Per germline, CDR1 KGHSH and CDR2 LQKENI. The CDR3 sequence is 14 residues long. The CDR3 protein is CASSSRNYNSPLHF.

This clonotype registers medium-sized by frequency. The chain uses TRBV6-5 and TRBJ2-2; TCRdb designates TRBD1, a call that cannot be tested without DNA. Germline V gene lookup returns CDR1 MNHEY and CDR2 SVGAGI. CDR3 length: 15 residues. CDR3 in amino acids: CASSYFAGSAGELFF.

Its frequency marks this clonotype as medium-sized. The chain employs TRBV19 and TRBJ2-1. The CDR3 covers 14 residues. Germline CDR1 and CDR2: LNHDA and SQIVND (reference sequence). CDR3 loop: CASSSGSSYNEQFF.

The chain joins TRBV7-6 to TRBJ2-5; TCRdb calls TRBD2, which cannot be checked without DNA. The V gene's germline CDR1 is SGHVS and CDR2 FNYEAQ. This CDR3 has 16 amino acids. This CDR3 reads CASSYLARRIQETQYF.

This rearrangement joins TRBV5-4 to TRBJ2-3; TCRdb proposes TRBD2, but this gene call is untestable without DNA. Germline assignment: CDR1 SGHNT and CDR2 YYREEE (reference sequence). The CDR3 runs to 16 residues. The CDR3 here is CASSSGTPTSTDTQYF. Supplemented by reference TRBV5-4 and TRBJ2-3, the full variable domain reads ETGVTQSPTHLIKTRGQQVTLRCSSQSGHNTVSWYQQALGQGPQFIFQYYREEENGRGNFPPRFSGLQFPNYSSELNVNALELDDSALYLCASSSGTPTSTDTQYFGPGTRLTVL.

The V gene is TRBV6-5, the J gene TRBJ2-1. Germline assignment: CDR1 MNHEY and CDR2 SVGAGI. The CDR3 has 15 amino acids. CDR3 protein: CASTPSGSAYNEQFF.

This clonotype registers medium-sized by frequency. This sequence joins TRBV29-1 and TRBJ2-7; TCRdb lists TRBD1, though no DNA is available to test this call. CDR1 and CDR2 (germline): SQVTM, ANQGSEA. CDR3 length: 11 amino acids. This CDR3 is CSVDGGYEQYF.

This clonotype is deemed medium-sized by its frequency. CDR3: CASSQTSGKVAGELFF. This sequence joins TRBV5-6 and TRBJ2-2; checking the TCRdb D call of TRBD1 is not possible without DNA. The CDR3 covers 16 residues. The germline CDR1 and CDR2 sequences are SGHDT and YYEEEE. Full variable domain (missing parts from reference TRBV5-6 and TRBJ2-2): DAGVTQSPTHLIKTRGQQVTLRCSPKSGHDTVSWYQQALGQGPQFIFQYYEEEERQRGNFPDRFSGHQFPNYSSELNVNALLLGDSALYLCASSQTSGKVAGELFFGEGSRLTVL.

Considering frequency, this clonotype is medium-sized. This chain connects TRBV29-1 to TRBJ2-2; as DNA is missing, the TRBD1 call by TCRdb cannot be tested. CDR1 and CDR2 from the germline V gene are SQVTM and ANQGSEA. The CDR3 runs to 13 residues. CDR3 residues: CSVRTENTGELFF.

CDR3 in amino acids: CSARDSAGEWNEQFF. The V gene is TRBV20-1, the J gene TRBJ2-1; TCRdb's D call of TRBD2 is untestable without DNA. CDR1 and CDR2 from the germline V gene are DFQATT and SNEGSKA (reference sequence). The CDR3 extends over 15 amino acids.

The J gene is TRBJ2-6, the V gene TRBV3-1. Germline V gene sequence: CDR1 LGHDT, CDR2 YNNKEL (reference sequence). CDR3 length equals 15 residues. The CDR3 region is CASSRGNSGANVLTF.

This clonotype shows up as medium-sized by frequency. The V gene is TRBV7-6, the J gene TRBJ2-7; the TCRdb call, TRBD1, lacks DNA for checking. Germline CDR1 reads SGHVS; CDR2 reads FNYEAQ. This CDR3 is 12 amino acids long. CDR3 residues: CASSPGGLEQYF. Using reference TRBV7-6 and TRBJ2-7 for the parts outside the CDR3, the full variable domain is GAGVSQSPRYKVTKRGQDVALRCDPISGHVSLYWYRQALGQGPEFLTYFNYEAQQDKSGLPNDRFSAERPEGSISTLTIQRTEQRDSAMYRCASSPGGLEQYFGPGTRLTVT.

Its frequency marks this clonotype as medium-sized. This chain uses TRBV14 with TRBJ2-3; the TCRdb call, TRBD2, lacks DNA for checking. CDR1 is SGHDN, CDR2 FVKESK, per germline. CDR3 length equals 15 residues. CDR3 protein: CASSQGPSGTDTQYF.

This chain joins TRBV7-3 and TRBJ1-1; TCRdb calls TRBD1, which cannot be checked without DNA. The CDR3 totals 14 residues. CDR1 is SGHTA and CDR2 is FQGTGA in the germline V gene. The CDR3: CASSLGALDTEAFF. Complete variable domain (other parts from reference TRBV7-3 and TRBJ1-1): GAGVSQTPSNKVTEKGKYVELRCDPISGHTALYWYRQSLGQGPEFLIYFQGTGAADDSGLPNDRFFAVRPEGSVSTLKIQRTERGDSAVYLCASSLGALDTEAFFGQGTRLTVV.